The clone carrying this TCR beta chain was detected ten times or more. This entry belongs to a study of T-cell reconstitution after alpha-beta-depleted transplantation in children. Using unique molecular identifiers, the investigators prepared the TCRbeta library. TCRdb reprocessed the PCR reads via MiXCR and lists one record per CDR3 protein. The sample contains approximately 200,000 distinct CDR3 sequences, more than 12% of which appear only once. CDR1 DFQATT and CDR2 SNEGSKA come from the germline V gene (reference sequence). The CDR3 has 14 amino acids. The V and J ends lost 2 bases and 2 bases respectively, with 10 bases between them.

The chain is built from TRBV20-1 and TRBJ2-4, with a tentative D call TRBD1 (5 bases). The specimen comprised PBMCs from the stem cell graft donor, sampled from the stem cell graft. The clonotype was recovered from a human donor who donated a stem cell graft to a child with acute lymphoblastic leukemia. The CDR3 region has the DNA TGCAGTGCTAGAATGGACACATCCAAAAACATTCAGTACTTC. It specifies CSARMDTSKNIQYF.